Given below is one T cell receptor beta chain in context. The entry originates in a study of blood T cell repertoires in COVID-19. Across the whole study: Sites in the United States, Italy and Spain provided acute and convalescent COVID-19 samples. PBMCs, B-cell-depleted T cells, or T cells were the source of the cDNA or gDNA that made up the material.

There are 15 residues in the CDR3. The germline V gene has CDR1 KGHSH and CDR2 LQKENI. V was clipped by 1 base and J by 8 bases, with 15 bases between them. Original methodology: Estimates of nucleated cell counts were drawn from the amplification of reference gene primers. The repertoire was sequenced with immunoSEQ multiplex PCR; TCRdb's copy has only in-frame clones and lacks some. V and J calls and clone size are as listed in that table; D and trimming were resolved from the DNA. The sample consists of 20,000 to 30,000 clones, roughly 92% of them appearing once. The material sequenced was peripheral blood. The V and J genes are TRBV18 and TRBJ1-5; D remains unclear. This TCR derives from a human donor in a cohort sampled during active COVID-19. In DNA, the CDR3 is TGTGCCAGCTCACCACGGTACTCGGTTCGGGAGCCCCAGCATTTT. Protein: CASSPRYSVREPQHF.